This T cell receptor beta chain was obtained from a study of cytomegalovirus exposure and HLA in healthy donors. Germline V lookup: CDR1 SGHNT, CDR2 YYREEE (reference sequence). Trimming removed 1 base from V and 5 bases from J, with 6 bases in between. The length of the CDR3 is 12 residues. This PCR relied on a set of 60 Vbeta primers and 13 Jbeta primers. This table comes from immunoSEQ multiplex PCR, and its TCRdb copy is limited to in-frame clones, with some not included. In the table there are 30,000 to 40,000 clones, roughly 90% of which are singletons. The chain is built from TRBV5-4 and TRBJ1-1; D gene unclear. The material sequenced was PBMCs. The receptor was derived from a woman between 40 and 55 years old in good health and CMV-seropositive. The CDR3 loop is CASSLFSTEAFF. The CDR3 DNA reads as TGTGCCAGCAGCTTGTTTTCAACTGAAGCTTTCTTT.